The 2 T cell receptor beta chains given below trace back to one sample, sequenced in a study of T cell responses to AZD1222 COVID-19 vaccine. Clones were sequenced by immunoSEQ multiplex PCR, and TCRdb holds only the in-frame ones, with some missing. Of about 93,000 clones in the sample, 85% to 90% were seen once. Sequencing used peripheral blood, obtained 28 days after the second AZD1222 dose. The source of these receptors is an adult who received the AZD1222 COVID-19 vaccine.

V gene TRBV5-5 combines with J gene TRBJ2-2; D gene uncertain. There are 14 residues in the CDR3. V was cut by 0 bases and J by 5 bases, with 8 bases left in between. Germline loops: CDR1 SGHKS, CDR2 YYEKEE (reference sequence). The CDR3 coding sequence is TGTGCCAGCAGCTTGGGCCCGATTACCGGGGAGCTGTTTTTT. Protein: CASSLGPITGELFF.

CDR3 coding DNA: TGTGCCAGCAGTGAGTGGGGATGGGTGAACACTGAAGCTTTCTTT. Encoded protein: CASSEWGWVNTEAFF. The chain is built from TRBV2 and TRBJ1-1; D is ambiguous. Per the germline V gene, CDR1 is SNHLY and CDR2 is FYNNEI. The CDR3 is made up of 15 amino acids. V was cut by 3 bases and J by 0 bases, with 11 bases left in between.